Following are 10 T cell receptor beta chains from one sample sequenced in a study of blood T cell repertoires in COVID-19. Clones were sequenced by immunoSEQ multiplex PCR, and TCRdb holds only the in-frame ones, with some missing. The sample has around 62,000 clones; approximately 88% are singletons. Sequences were obtained from peripheral blood. Every receptor here comes from a woman in her sixties with COVID-19, enrolled during active disease.

The chain employs TRBV5-4 and TRBJ2-7; 12 bases align to TRBD1. Per the germline V gene, CDR1 is SGHNT and CDR2 is YYREEE (reference sequence). V was pared by 7 bases and J by 7 bases, with 12 bases of the junction left unmatched. The CDR3 is made up of 15 amino acids. The DNA of the CDR3 is TGTGCCAGCCGGGCCGGGACAGGGGGCTTCGGGGAGCAGTACTTC. It yields the protein CASRAGTGGFGEQYF.

In regard to this clone: An end of the junction differs from the germline gene, which may be a read error. The chain recombines TRBV7-2 with TRBJ2-7; no clear D gene. This CDR3 is built from 11 residues. Germline V gene sequence: CDR1 SGHTA, CDR2 FQGNSA. The CDR3 DNA is TGTGCCAGCAGCTACTCCCACGAGCAGTACTTC. Protein sequence: CASSYSHEQYF. Combining the CDR3 with reference TRBV7-2 and TRBJ2-7 gives the whole variable domain GAGVSQSPSNKVTEKGKDVELRCDPISGHTALYWYRQSLGQGLEFLIYFQGNSAPDKSGLPSDRFSAERTGGSVSTLTIQRTQQEDSAVYLCASSYSHEQYFGPGTRLTVT.

V is TRBV7-2 and J is TRBJ1-5; 7 bases are a match to TRBD1. Trimming at V came to 5 bases and at J to 0 bases, leaving 4 bases not matched to a gene. Germline V CDR1 and CDR2: SGHTA, FQGNSA. CDR3 length: 15 amino acids. The DNA for the CDR3 is TGTGCCAGCAGCCAGGGGGTTTATAGCAATCAGCCCCAGCATTTT. Amino acid sequence: CASSQGVYSNQPQHF.

This sequence joins TRBV28 and TRBJ2-7; tentative D call: TRBD1 (6 bases). V lost 4 bases to trimming and J lost 1 base, with 11 bases between them. This CDR3 is 14 amino acids long. Germline values: CDR1 MDHEN, CDR2 SYDVKM. CDR3 in DNA: TGTGCCAGCAGTTCGCAGGGGCCTTCCTACGAGCAGTACTTC. It specifies CASSSQGPSYEQYF.

The chain joins TRBV28 to TRBJ2-4; tentatively, D is TRBD2 (7 bases). The CDR3 length is 15 residues. V lost 8 bases and J lost 3, with 17 bases in between. Germline V gives CDR1 MDHEN, CDR2 SYDVKM. CDR3 bases: TGTGCCAGCTCTAGAGGAGGGGGGGGCAAAAACATTCAGTACTTC. It translates to CASSRGGGGKNIQYF.

CDR3 DNA sequence: TGTGCCAGCGGCTGGTCCTACGAGCAGTACTTC. This encodes CASGWSYEQYF. The gene calls are TRBV12-3 or TRBV12-4 and TRBJ2-7; no clear D. V shed 8 bases and J shed 1 base, with 6 bases lying between them. This CDR3 is built from 11 residues.

The J gene is TRBJ1-2, the V gene TRBV15, with no clear D. Germline V gives CDR1 LNHNV, CDR2 YYDKDF (reference sequence). The CDR3 totals 14 residues. V was trimmed by 5 bases and J by 4 bases, leaving 14 bases between them. CDR3 nucleotides: TGTGCCACCAGCCTCCGGGATAAGGTCTATGGCTACACCTTC. Translating it yields CATSLRDKVYGYTF.

This clone is a singleton in its sample. The V call is TRBV4-3, the J call TRBJ2-1; 7 bases agree with TRBD2. The CDR3 is 14 amino acids. J lost 8 bases, V lost 2 bases, and 6 bases had no gene match. Germline lookup yields CDR1 LGHNA and CDR2 YSLEER. The CDR3 DNA reads TGCGCCAGCAGCCAACCCGGGACTATGCATGAGCAGTTCTTC. Translation: CASSQPGTMHEQFF.

This clone has only one observation. The chain links TRBV3-1 (or the pseudogene TRBV3-2) to TRBJ1-5; a weak D match, TRBD1 (6 bases). This CDR3 contains 15 residues. CDR1 and CDR2 from the germline V gene are LGHDT and YNNKEL (reference sequence). V was cut by 0 bases and J by 7 bases, with 13 bases left in between. The chain's CDR3 is CASSQDIGGPQPQHF. The CDR3 DNA reads as TGTGCCAGCAGCCAAGATATCGGGGGGCCCCAGCCCCAGCATTTT.

The chain recombines TRBV4-3 with TRBJ2-6, with D possibly TRBD2 on 5 matching bases. The germline gives CDR1 LGHNA, CDR2 YSLEER. The V end was cut by 0 bases, the J end by 4 bases, with 13 bases between. The CDR3 totals 17 residues. The CDR3 DNA is TGCGCCAGCAGCCAAGATGGTCGGGGAGCCGGGGCCAACGTCCTGACTTTC. It specifies CASSQDGRGAGANVLTF.